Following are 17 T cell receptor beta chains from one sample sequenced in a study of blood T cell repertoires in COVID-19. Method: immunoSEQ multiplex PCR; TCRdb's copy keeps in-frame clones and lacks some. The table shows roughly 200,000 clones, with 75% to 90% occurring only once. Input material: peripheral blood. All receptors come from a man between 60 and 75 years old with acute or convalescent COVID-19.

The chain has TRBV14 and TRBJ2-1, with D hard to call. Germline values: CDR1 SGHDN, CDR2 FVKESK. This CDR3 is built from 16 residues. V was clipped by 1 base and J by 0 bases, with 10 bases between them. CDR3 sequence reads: CASSQVMRSSYNEQFF. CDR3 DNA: TGTGCCAGCAGCCAAGTGATGCGGAGCTCCTACAATGAGCAGTTCTTC.

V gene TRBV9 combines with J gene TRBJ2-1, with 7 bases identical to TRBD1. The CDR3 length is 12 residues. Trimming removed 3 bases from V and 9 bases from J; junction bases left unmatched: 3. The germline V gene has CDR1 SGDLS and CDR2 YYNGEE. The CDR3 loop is CASSATGREQFF. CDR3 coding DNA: TGTGCCAGCAGCGCGACAGGGCGTGAGCAGTTCTTC.

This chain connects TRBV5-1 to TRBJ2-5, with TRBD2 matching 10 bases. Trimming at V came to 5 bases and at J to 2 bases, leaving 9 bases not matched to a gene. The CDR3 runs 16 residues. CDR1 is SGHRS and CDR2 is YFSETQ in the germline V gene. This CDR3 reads CASSRFATSGQETQYF. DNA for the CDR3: TGCGCCAGCAGTAGGTTCGCGACTAGCGGGCAAGAGACCCAGTACTTC.

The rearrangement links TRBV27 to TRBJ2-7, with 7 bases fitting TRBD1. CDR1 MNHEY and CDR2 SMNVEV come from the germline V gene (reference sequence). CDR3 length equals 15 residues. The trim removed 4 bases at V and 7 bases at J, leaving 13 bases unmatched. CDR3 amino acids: CASSSPLRQGWEQYF. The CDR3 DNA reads TGTGCCAGCAGTTCGCCTCTTCGACAGGGATGGGAGCAGTACTTC.

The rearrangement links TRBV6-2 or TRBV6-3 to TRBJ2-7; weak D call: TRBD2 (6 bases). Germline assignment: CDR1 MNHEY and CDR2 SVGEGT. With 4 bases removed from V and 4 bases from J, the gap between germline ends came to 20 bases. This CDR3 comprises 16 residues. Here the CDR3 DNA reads TGTGCCAGCAGTTCGCCGGTCCGGGGGAGAAAGTACGAGCAGTACTTC. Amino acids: CASSSPVRGRKYEQYF.

The CDR3 bases are TGCGCCAGCCGAATCTCACCAGGGGTGGGTGGCTACACCTTC. It is translated as CASRISPGVGGYTF. V gene TRBV10-2 combines with J gene TRBJ1-2; maybe TRBD1 (6 bases). Trimming left V 8 bases short and J 7 bases short, with 20 bases between. The CDR3 contains 14 residues. Germline V gene lookup returns CDR1 WSHSY and CDR2 SAAADI.

The CDR3 DNA is TGTGCCAGCAGCTCAGACAGTGGCAACTATGGCTACACCTTC. It encodes CASSSDSGNYGYTF. This rearrangement joins TRBV7-8 to TRBJ1-2, with a tentative D call TRBD1 (5 bases). This CDR3 is 14 amino acids long. The germline V gene has CDR1 SGHVS and CDR2 FQNEAQ. V was cut by 4 bases and J by 2 bases, with 11 bases left in between.

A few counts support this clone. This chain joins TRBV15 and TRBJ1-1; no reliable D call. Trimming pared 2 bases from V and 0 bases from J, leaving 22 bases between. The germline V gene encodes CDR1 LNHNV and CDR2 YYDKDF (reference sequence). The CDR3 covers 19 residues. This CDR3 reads CATSRLRKLTDGLNTEAFF. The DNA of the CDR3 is TGTGCCACCAGCAGACTCCGAAAGTTGACTGATGGCTTGAACACTGAAGCTTTCTTT.

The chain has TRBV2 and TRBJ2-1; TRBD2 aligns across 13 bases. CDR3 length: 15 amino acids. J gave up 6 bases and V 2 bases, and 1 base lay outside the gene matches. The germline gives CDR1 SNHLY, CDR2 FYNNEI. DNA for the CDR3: TGTGCCAGCAGTGAAAGACTAGCGGGGGGCAATGAGCAGTTCTTC. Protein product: CASSERLAGGNEQFF.

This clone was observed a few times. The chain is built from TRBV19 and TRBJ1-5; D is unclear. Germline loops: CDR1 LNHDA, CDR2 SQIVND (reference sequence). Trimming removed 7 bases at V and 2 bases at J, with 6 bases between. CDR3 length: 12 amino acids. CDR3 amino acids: CASKIGNQPQHF. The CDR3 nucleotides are TGTGCCAGTAAAATAGGCAATCAGCCCCAGCATTTT.

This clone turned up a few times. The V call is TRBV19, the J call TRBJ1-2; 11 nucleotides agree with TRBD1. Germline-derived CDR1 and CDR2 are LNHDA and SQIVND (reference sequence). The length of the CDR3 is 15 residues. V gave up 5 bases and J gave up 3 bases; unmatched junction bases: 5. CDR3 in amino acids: CASSSPGQGDYGYTF. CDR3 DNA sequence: TGTGCCAGTAGTTCTCCGGGACAGGGGGACTATGGCTACACCTTC.

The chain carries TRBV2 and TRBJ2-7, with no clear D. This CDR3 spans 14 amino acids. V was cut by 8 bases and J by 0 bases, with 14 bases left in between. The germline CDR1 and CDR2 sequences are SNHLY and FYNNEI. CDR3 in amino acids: CASHDTESSYEQYF. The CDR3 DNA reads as TGTGCCAGCCATGACACAGAGAGCTCCTACGAGCAGTACTTC.

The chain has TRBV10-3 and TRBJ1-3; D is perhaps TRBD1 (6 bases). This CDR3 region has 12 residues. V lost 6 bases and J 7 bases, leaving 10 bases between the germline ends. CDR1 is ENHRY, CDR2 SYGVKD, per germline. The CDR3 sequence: CAIRGAENTIYF. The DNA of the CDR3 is TGTGCCATCAGGGGGGCGGAGAACACCATATATTTT.

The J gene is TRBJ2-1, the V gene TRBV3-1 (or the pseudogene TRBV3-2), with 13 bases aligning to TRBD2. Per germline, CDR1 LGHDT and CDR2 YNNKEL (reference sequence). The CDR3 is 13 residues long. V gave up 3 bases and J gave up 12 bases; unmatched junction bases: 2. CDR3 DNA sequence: TGTGCCAGCAGCCACGGGACTAGCGGGGCGCAGTTCTTC. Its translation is CASSHGTSGAQFF.

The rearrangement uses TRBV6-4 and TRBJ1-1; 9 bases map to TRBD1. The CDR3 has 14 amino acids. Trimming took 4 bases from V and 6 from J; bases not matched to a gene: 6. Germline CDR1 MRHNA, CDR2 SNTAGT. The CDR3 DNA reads TGTGCCAGCAGTGCGAGGACAGGGGACGCTGAAGCTTTCTTT. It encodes CASSARTGDAEAFF.

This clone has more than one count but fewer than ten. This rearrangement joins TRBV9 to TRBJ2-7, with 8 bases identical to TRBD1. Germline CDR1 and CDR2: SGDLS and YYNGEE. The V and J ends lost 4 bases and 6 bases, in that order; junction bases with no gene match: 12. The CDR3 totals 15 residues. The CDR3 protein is CASSPRDRSSGEQYF. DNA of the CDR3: TGTGCCAGCAGCCCACGGGACAGGTCCTCGGGCGAGCAGTACTTC. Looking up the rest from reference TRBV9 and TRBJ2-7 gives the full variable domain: DSGVTQTPKHLITATGQRVTLRCSPRSGDLSVYWYQQSLDQGLQFLIQYYNGEERAKGNILERFSAQQFPDLHSELNLSSLELGDSALYFCASSPRDRSSGEQYFGPGTRLTVT.

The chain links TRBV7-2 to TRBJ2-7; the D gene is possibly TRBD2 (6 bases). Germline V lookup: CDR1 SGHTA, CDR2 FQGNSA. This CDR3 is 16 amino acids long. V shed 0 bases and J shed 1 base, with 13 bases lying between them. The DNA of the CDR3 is TGTGCCAGCAGCTTAGCGGGGGGACCTAATTCCTACGAGCAGTACTTC. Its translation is CASSLAGGPNSYEQYF.